A single sample gave rise to the 9 T cell receptor beta chains below, sequenced in a study of early T cells in non-severe SARS-CoV-2 infection. TCRdb used MiXCR to reprocess the 5' RACE reads, holding one entry per CDR3 protein. The repertoire holds under 95,000 distinct CDR3 sequences, with more than 10% as singletons. The sample consisted of whole blood. The receptors originated from an adult who was a healthcare worker with PCR-confirmed SARS-CoV-2 infection or an uninfected control (not recorded which).

This clonotype was seen many times. The rearrangement joins TRBV27 to TRBJ2-7; TRBD2 matches at 8 bases. CDR1 is MNHEY, CDR2 SMNVEV, per germline (reference sequence). The CDR3 has 15 residues. Germline trimming cut 5 bases from V and 9 bases from J; bases unmatched to any gene: 15. This CDR3 is CASSPLAGSVSVQYF. In DNA, the CDR3 is TGTGCCAGCAGTCCATTAGCGGGATCCGTTTCAGTGCAGTACTTC.

This clonotype was picked up many times. The rearrangement uses TRBV4-1 and TRBJ2-1; D unresolved. Germline V gene sequence: CDR1 MGHRA, CDR2 YSYEKL. V dropped 0 bases and J dropped 2 bases, with 11 bases sitting between them. CDR3 length equals 16 residues. Here the CDR3 DNA reads TGCGCCAGCAGCCAAGATAGTGGCACTACCTACAATGAGCAGTTCTTC. It translates to CASSQDSGTTYNEQFF.

This clonotype was observed many times. This chain uses TRBV12-3 or TRBV12-4 with TRBJ2-5; D gene ambiguous. CDR3 size: 12 residues. V lost 8 bases and J 1 base, leaving 8 bases between the germline ends. CDR3 loop: CASRSVQETQYF. The DNA for the CDR3 is TGTGCCAGCCGCAGCGTCCAAGAGACCCAGTACTTC.

This clonotype was found many times. This chain uses TRBV21-1 with TRBJ1-1. TRBV21-1 has pseudogene status. The CDR3 sequence is 11 residues long. CDR3: CAREGSTEAFF. The CDR3 DNA follows: TGTGCCAGAGAGGGTTCCACTGAAGCTTTCTTT.

Concerning this clonotype itself: This may be a read error, as it is one base from a much larger clone. The V gene is TRBV2, the J gene TRBJ2-5; 7 bases are shared with TRBD2. Germline CDR1 reads SNHLY; CDR2 reads FYNNEI. The CDR3 runs to 14 residues. Written as DNA, the CDR3 is TGTGTCAGCAGACGACTAGCCACGCAGGAGACCCAGTACTTC. Its translation is CVSRRLATQETQYF.

In its sample, this clonotype was seen many times. This rearrangement joins TRBV28 to TRBJ2-3; unclear D gene. The CDR3 covers 14 residues. V lost 3 bases, J lost 0 bases, and 7 bases lay in between. CDR1 and CDR2 (germline): MDHEN, SYDVKM. CDR3 nucleotide sequence: TGTGCCAGCAGTTTCGGTGCGAGCACAGATACGCAGTATTTT. Protein sequence: CASSFGASTDTQYF.

This clonotype was picked up a small number of times. The chain carries TRBV11-2 and TRBJ1-5; weak D call: TRBD1 (6 bases). Germline loops: CDR1 SGHAT, CDR2 FQNNGV. The V gene lost 3 bases and the J gene lost 7 bases, with 13 bases spanning the gap. The CDR3 is 14 residues long. The CDR3 DNA is TGTGCCAGCAGCTTTTATGCAGGGGACCAGCCCCAGCATTTT. Its protein is CASSFYAGDQPQHF. Together with reference TRBV11-2 and TRBJ1-5, the CDR3 gives the full variable domain: EAGVAQSPRYKIIEKRQSVAFWCNPISGHATLYWYQQILGQGPKLLIQFQNNGVVDDSQLPKDRFSAERLKGVDSTLKIQPAKLEDSAVYLCASSFYAGDQPQHFGDGTRLSIL.

The chain is built from TRBV7-2 and TRBJ2-5; unclear D gene. This CDR3 has 15 amino acids. Germline V lookup: CDR1 SGHTA, CDR2 FQGNSA. V was clipped by 5 bases and J by 3 bases, with 16 bases between them. The CDR3 region has the DNA TGTGCCAGCAGCGCTAATAGGCTATCCGAAGAGACCCAGTACTTC. This encodes CASSANRLSEETQYF.

This clonotype was recorded at least ten times. This chain connects TRBV7-3 to TRBJ2-1; D is ambiguous. The germline gives CDR1 SGHTA, CDR2 FQGTGA. The CDR3 covers 14 residues. V was pared by 5 bases and J by 4 bases, with 12 bases between. The CDR3, as DNA: TGTGCCAGCAGCCCTCCTGGCGCTTACAATGAGCAGTTCTTC. Amino acid sequence: CASSPPGAYNEQFF.